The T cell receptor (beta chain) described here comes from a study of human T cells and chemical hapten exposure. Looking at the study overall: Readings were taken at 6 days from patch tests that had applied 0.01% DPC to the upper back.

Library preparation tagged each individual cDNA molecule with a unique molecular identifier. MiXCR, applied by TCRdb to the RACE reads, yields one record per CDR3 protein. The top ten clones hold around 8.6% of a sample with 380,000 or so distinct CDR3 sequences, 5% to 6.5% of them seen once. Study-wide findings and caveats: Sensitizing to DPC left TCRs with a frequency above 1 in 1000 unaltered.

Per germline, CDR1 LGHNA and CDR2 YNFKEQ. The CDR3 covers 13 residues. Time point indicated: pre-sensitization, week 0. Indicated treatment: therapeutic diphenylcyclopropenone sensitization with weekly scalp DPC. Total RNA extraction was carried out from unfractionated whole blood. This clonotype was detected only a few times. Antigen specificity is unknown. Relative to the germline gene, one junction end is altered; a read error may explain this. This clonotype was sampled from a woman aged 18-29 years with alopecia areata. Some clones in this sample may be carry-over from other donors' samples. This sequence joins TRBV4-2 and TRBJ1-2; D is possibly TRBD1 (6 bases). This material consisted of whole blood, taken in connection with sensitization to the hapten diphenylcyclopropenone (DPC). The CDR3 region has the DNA TGTGCCAGCAGCCAAGGGGGGGGGGCCGAGGTAGCATTC. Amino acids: CASSQGGGAEVAF.